The rows below give T cell receptor beta chains drawn from one sample of a study of blood T cell repertoires in COVID-19. This table comes from immunoSEQ multiplex PCR, and its TCRdb copy is limited to in-frame clones, with some not included. The table lists roughly 130,000 clones, about 88% of them singletons, with 4% to 5% in the top ten. Material: peripheral blood. These TCRs come from a man between 60 and 75 years old with COVID-19, enrolled during active disease. Both conserved end residues are trimmed from each CDR3. Fields, in order: J gene, V gene, CDR3 protein.

>TRBJ1-5|TRBV27
ASSSHGGRNSQPQH
>TRBJ2-3|TRBV3-1/TRBV3-2
ASSLGGGTDTQY
>TRBJ1-1|TRBV18
ASSLGDRSEAF
>TRBJ2-7|TRBV5-6
ASSLGTSGTYEQY
>TRBJ1-1|TRBV10-3
AISDEGRSNTEAF
>TRBJ1-1|TRBV7-9
ASSQQGNTEAF
>TRBJ2-5|TRBV30
AWSSTSGSGETQY
>TRBJ2-1|TRBV7-9
ASSFAGVDDEQF
>TRBJ2-1|TRBV2
ASSEEGLAAGNEQF
>TRBJ2-1|TRBV5-1
ASQAVRSYNEQF
>TRBJ1-3|TRBV5-1
ASSLEDPGIHTIY
>TRBJ2-2|TRBV18
ASSAGLGTTFTGELF
>TRBJ1-1|TRBV5-1
ASSQQGADTEAF
>TRBJ2-2|TRBV7-8
ASTSQGQFPPGELF
>TRBJ2-3|TRBV7-3
ASSLGTSGSWADTQY
>TRBJ2-3|TRBV6-4
ASSPRAGGRADTQY
>TRBJ1-2|TRBV28
ASSPPGEGENSYGYT
>TRBJ2-3|TRBV7-9
ASSSRTGGDTQY
>TRBJ2-7|TRBV28
ASSFFEGSYEQY
>TRBJ2-3|TRBV28
ASSLYTGLAGATDTQY
>TRBJ1-5|TRBV28
ASSFTGLYQPQH
>TRBJ2-1|TRBV29-1
SVESGRHEQF
>TRBJ1-3|TRBV3-1/TRBV3-2
ASSPDSTGNTIY
>TRBJ2-1|TRBV12-5
ASGFFGLDEQF
>TRBJ1-2|TRBV6-5
ASTDRFFYGYT
>TRBJ2-7|TRBV28
ASSLEEDHEQY
>TRBJ2-5|TRBV6-1
ASSEGHPIGETQY
>TRBJ2-7|TRBV29-1
SVVGRAYEQY
>TRBJ1-2|TRBV30
AWSVTGVGYT
>TRBJ1-1|TRBV20-1
SAREGPEAF
>TRBJ2-3|TRBV5-1
ASSLGQGPADTQY
>TRBJ2-1|TRBV5-4
ASSLRLAGKEQF
>TRBJ2-2|TRBV3-1/TRBV3-2
ASSPREAGTGELF
>TRBJ1-1|TRBV5-5
ASSFLGGGMNTEAF
>TRBJ2-7|TRBV5-1
ASSPSRLAGTYEQY
>TRBJ2-2|TRBV6-5
ASSYPSGGGPGELF
>TRBJ1-3|TRBV7-9
ASSFVGAGNTIY
>TRBJ2-5|TRBV2
ASSENLTQY
>TRBJ1-1|TRBV25-1
ASSNRNTEAF
>TRBJ2-3|TRBV5-4
ASSSPSQQGISADTQY
>TRBJ1-2|TRBV19
ASSIWGTGVSYT
>TRBJ2-1|TRBV4-3
ASSQGASGRDEQF
>TRBJ1-6|TRBV19
ASSTHSYNSPLH
>TRBJ2-1|TRBV2
ASSESLAGNEQF
>TRBJ1-5|TRBV15
ATSRGRVANQPQH
>TRBJ2-1|TRBV24-1
ATRGVAGGPQF
>TRBJ1-4|TRBV7-8
ASSSYRVGVDEKLF
>TRBJ2-2|TRBV18
ASSLDRAPVSGELF
>TRBJ1-1|TRBV24-1
ATSDWTDREAF
>TRBJ2-1|TRBV7-9
ASSHPGTSGRKSYNEQF
>TRBJ2-3|TRBV3-1/TRBV3-2
ASSHAGTRPQY
>TRBJ2-2|TRBV15
ATSRPTGREGYTGELF
>TRBJ2-7|TRBV5-4
ASSLGQGYNEQY
>TRBJ2-7|TRBV2
ASSAGSSSYEQY
>TRBJ2-1|TRBV27
ASTTDYGGIRF
>TRBJ2-1|TRBV18
ASSPGVSSNEQF